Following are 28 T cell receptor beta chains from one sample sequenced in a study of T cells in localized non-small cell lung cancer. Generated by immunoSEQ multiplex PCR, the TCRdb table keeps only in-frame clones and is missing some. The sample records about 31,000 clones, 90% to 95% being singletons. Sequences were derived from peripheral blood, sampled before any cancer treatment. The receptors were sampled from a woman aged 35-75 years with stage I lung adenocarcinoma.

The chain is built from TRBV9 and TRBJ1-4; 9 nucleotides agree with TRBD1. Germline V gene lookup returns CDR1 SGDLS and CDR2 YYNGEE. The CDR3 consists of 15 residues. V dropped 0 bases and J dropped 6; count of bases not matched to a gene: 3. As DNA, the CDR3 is TGTGCCAGCAGCGTAGCCGGGACAGGGTATGAAAAACTGTTTTTT. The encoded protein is CASSVAGTGYEKLFF. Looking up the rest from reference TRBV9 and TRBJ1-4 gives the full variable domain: DSGVTQTPKHLITATGQRVTLRCSPRSGDLSVYWYQQSLDQGLQFLIQYYNGEERAKGNILERFSAQQFPDLHSELNLSSLELGDSALYFCASSVAGTGYEKLFFGSGTQLSVL.

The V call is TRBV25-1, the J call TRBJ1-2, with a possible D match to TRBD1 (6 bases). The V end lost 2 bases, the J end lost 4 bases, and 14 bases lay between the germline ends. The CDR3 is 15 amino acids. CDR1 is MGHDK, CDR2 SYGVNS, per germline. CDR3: CASSEPGGRGYGYTF. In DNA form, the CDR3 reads TGTGCCAGCAGTGAACCTGGGGGCAGGGGCTATGGCTACACCTTC.

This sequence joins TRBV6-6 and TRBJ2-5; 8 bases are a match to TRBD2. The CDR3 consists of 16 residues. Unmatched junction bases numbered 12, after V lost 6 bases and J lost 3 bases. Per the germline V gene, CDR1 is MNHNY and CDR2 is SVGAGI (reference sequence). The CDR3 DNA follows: TGTGCCAGCAGGCGGGTCGGGGGGGAGAGAAAAGAGACCCAGTACTTC. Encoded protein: CASRRVGGERKETQYF.

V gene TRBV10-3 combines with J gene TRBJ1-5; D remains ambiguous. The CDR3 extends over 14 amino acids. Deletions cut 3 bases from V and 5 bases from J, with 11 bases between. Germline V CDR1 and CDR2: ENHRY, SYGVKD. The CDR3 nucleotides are TGTGCCATCAGTGATGTCGGAGGTGATCAGCCCCAGCATTTT. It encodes CAISDVGGDQPQHF.

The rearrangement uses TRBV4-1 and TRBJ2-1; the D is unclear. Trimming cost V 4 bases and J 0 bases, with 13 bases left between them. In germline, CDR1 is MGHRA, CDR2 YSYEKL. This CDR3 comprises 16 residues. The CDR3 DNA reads TGCGCCAGCAGCCGTACGAGTCCGAGCTCCTACAATGAGCAGTTCTTC. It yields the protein CASSRTSPSSYNEQFF.

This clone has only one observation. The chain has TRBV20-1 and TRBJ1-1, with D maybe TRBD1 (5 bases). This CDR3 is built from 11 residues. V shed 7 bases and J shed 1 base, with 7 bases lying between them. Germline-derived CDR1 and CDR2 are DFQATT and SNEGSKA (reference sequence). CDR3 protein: CSGQGNTEAFF. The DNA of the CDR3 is TGCAGTGGTCAGGGGAACACTGAAGCTTTCTTT.

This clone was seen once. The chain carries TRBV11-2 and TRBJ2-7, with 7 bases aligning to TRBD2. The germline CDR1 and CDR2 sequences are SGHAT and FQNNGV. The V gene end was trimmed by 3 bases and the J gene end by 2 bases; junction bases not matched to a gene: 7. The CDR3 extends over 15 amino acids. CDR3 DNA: TGTGCCAGCAGCTTTTCAGCGGGGTTGCCCTACGAGCAGTACTTC. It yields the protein CASSFSAGLPYEQYF.

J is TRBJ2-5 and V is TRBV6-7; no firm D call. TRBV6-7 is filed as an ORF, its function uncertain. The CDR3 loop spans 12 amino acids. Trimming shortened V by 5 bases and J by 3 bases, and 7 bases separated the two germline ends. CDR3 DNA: TGTGCCAGCAGTCAGATTGAAGAGACCCAGTACTTC. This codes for CASSQIEETQYF.

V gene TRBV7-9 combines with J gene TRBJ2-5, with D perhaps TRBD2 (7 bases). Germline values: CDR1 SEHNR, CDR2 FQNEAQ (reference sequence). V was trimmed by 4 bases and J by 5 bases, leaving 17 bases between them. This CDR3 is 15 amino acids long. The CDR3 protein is CASSWGGLIGETQYF. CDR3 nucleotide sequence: TGTGCCAGCAGCTGGGGGGGCTTGATAGGGGAGACCCAGTACTTC.

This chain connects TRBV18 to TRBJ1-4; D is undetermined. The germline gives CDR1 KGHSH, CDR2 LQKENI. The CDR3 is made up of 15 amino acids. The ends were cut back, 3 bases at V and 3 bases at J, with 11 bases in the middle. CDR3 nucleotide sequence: TGTGCCAGCTCACCCGAACGGCGATCTAATGAAAAACTGTTTTTT. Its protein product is CASSPERRSNEKLFF.

CDR3 in amino acids: CASRDRGTVGEQFF. The CDR3 DNA reads as TGTGCCAGCAGGGATCGAGGGACCGTCGGTGAGCAGTTCTTC. The rearrangement joins TRBV2 to TRBJ2-1; D may match TRBD1 or TRBD2 (5 bases each). This CDR3 has 14 residues. Between the trimmed V and J ends, which lost 6 bases and 9 bases, there was a span of 18 bases. From germline, CDR1 is SNHLY and CDR2 FYNNEI.

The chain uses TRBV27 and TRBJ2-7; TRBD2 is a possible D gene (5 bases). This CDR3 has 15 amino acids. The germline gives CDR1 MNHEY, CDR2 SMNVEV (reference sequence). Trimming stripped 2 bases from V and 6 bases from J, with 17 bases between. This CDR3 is CASSLNRGSLSEQYF. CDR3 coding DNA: TGTGCCAGCAGTTTAAACCGCGGGTCCCTCTCCGAGCAGTACTTC.

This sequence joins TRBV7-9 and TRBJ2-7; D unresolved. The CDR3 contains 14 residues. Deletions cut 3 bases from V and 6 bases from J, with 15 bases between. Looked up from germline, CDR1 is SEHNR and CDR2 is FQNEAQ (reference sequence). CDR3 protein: CASSLIGRTAEQYF. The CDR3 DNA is TGTGCCAGCAGCTTGATCGGCCGCACGGCCGAGCAGTACTTC. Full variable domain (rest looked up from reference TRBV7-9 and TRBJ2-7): DTGVSQNPRHKITKRGQNVTFRCDPISEHNRLYWYRQTLGQGPEFLTYFQNEAQLEKSRLLSDRFSAERPKGSFSTLEIQRTEQGDSAMYLCASSLIGRTAEQYFGPGTRLTVT.

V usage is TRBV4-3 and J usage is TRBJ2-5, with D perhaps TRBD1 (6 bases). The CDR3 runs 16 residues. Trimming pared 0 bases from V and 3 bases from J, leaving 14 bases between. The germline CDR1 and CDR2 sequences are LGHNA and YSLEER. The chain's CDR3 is CASSQETGNREETQYF. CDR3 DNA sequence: TGCGCCAGCAGCCAAGAGACGGGAAACAGGGAAGAGACCCAGTACTTC.

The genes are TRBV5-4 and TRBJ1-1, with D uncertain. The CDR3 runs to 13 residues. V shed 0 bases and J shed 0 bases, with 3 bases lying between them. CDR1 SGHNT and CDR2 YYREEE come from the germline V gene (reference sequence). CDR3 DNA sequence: TGTGCCAGCAGCTTGGAATTGAACACTGAAGCTTTCTTT. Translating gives CASSLELNTEAFF.

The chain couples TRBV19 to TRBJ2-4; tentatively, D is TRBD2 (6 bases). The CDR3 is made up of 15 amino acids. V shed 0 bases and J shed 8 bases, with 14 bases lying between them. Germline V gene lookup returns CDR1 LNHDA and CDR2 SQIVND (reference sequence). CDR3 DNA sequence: TGTGCCAGTAGTATAGAGGGGGGAGGAAGGTACATTCAGTACTTC. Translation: CASSIEGGGRYIQYF.

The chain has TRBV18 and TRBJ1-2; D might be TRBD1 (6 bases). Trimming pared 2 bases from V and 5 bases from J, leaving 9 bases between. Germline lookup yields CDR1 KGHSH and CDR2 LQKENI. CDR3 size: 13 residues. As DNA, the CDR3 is TGTGCCAGCTCACCAGTCCAGGGGTATGGCTACACCTTC. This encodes CASSPVQGYGYTF.

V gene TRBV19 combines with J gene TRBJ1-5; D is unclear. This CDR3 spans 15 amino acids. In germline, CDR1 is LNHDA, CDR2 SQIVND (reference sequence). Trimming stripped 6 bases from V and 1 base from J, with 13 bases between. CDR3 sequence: CASRIGVGSNQPQHF. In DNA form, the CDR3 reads TGTGCCAGTAGGATTGGGGTGGGCAGCAATCAGCCCCAGCATTTT.

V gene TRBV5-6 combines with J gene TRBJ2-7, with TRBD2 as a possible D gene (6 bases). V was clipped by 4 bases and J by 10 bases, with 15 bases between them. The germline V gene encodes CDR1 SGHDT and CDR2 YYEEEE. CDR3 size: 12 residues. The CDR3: CASSLSSGEQYF. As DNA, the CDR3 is TGTGCCAGCAGCCTATCCTCGGGGGAACAGTACTTC.

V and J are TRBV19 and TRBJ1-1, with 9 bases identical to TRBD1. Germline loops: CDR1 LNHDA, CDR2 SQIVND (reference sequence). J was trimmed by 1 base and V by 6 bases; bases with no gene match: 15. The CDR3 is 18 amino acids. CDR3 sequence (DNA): TGTGCCAGTAGCCCGACCCTTAGGGACAGGGTGAAGAACACTGAAGCTTTCTTT. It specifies CASSPTLRDRVKNTEAFF. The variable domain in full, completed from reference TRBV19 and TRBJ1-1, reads DGGITQSPKYLFRKEGQNVTLSCEQNLNHDAMYWYRQDPGQGLRLIYYSQIVNDFQKGDIAEGYSVSREKKESFPLTVTSAQKNPTAFYLCASSPTLRDRVKNTEAFFGQGTRLTVV.

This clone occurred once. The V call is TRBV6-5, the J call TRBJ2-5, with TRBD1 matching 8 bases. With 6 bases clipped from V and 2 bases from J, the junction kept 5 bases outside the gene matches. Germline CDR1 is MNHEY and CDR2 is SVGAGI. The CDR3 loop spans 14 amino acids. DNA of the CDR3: TGTGCCAGCAGACAACAGGGGGTGCAAGAGACCCAGTACTTC. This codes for CASRQQGVQETQYF.

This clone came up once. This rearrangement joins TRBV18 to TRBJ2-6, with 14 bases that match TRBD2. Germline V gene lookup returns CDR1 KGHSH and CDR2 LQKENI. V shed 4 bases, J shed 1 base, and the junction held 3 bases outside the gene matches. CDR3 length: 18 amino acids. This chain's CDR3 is CASSLWTSGRSGANVLTF. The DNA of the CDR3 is TGTGCCAGCTCACTCTGGACTAGCGGGAGGTCTGGGGCCAACGTCCTGACTTTC.

The DNA of the CDR3 is TGTGCCAGTAGTATCAACAGTAACTCAGGGCCCCAGCATTTT. Protein: CASSINSNSGPQHF. V is TRBV19 and J is TRBJ1-5; D uncertain. This CDR3 has 14 residues. Trimming shortened V by 3 bases and J by 9 bases, and 15 bases separated the two germline ends. Per the germline V gene, CDR1 is LNHDA and CDR2 is SQIVND (reference sequence).

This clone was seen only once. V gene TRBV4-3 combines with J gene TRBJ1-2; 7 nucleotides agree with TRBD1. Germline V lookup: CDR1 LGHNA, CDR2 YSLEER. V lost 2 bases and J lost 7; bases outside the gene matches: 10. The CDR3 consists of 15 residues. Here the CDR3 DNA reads TGCGCCAGCAGCCAAAGAGTACAGGGGACGTTTGGCTACACCTTC. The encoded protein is CASSQRVQGTFGYTF.

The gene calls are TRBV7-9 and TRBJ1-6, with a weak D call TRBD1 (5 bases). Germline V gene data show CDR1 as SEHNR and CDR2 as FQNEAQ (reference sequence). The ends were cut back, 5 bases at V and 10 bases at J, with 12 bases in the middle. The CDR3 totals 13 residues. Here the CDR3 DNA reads TGTGCCAGCAGCCCTGGGGGTTACTCACCCCTCCACTTT. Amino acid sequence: CASSPGGYSPLHF.

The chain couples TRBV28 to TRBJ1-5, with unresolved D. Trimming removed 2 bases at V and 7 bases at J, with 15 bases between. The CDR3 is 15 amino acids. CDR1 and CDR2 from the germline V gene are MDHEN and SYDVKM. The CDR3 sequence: CASSLVNRAGQPQHF. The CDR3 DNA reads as TGTGCCAGCAGTTTAGTGAATAGGGCGGGACAGCCCCAGCATTTT.

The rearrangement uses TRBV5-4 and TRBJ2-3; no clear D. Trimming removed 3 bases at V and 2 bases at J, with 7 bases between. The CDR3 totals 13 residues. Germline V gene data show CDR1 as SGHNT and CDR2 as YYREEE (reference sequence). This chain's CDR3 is CASSSLHTDTQYF. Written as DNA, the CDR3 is TGTGCCAGCAGCTCGCTCCACACAGATACGCAGTATTTT.

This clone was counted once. The CDR3 DNA is TGCGCCAGCAGCCATGGCTCTGGAAACACCATATATTTT. Its translation is CASSHGSGNTIYF. The V gene is TRBV4-3, the J gene TRBJ1-3; D gene unclear. Trimming took off 3 bases at V and 0 bases at J, with 3 bases between the two ends. CDR1 and CDR2 from the germline V gene are LGHNA and YSLEER. The CDR3 contains 13 residues.